Listed below are T cell receptor beta chains from one sample, sequenced in a study of cytomegalovirus exposure and HLA in healthy donors. The repertoire was sequenced with immunoSEQ multiplex PCR; TCRdb's copy has only in-frame clones and lacks some. The table records over 100,000 clones, over 65% of them present only once. The sample comprised PBMCs. These receptor sequences come from a woman younger than 45 in good health and CMV-seropositive. The CDR3 runs from the conserved cysteine through the conserved F or W. D genes are given only for firm matches. For some rows the clone size is stated as once, few or many, or as a class when expanded; others skip it.

cdr3_length j_call v_call clone_size d_call cdr3_nt cdr3_aa
15 TRBJ1-2 TRBV9 - TRBD1 TGTGCCAGCAGCACCTCCGGGACAGGGATCTATGGCTACACCTTC CASSTSGTGIYGYTF
12 TRBJ1-6 TRBV4-2 - - TGTGCCAGCAGCCAAGAAAAGGGGCCCCTCCACTTT CASSQEKGPLHF
16 TRBJ2-3 TRBV29-1 few TRBD2 TGCAGCGTTGAAGATCAAGGCGGGGGGCCCACAGATACGCAGTATTTT CSVEDQGGGPTDTQYF
14 TRBJ1-2 TRBV28 - TRBD1 TGTGCCAGCAGTTTAAGTACAGGGGGCTATGGCTACACCTTC CASSLSTGGYGYTF
14 TRBJ1-2 TRBV6-5 - - TGTGCCAGCTATTTCACGCGCTCTAACTATGGCTACACCTTC CASYFTRSNYGYTF
14 TRBJ2-7 TRBV5-6 - - TGTGCCAGCAGCTTGGTGGGGGGATTGCACGAGCAGTACTTC CASSLVGGLHEQYF
11 TRBJ2-1 TRBV7-6 - - TGTGCCAGCAGCCTGAGGGTTCAGCAGTTCTTC CASSLRVQQFF
13 TRBJ1-4 TRBV6-6 - TRBD1 TGTGCCAGCAGTCAGGGGGCGCAGGAAAAACTGTTTTTT CASSQGAQEKLFF
12 TRBJ1-5 TRBV4-2 - - TGTGCCAGCAGCCAGGGACTATGGCCCCAGCATTTT CASSQGLWPQHF
19 TRBJ2-6 TRBV19 - TRBD1 TGTGCCAGTAGTAAATTTTGGGACAGGGGAAACTCTGGGGCCAACGTCCTGACTTTC CASSKFWDRGNSGANVLTF
13 TRBJ1-5 TRBV19 once - TGTGCCAGTAGTTGGCAGGGCAATCAGCCCCAGCATTTT CASSWQGNQPQHF
14 TRBJ1-1 TRBV7-9 - - TGTGCCAGCAGCACGGGACAAATGAACACTGAAGCTTTCTTT CASSTGQMNTEAFF
12 TRBJ2-1 TRBV19 - - TGTGCCAGGCGGGACTCGAAAAATGAGCAGTTCTTC CARRDSKNEQFF
14 TRBJ2-7 TRBV5-1 - TRBD1 TGCGCCAGCAGCGATGGGACAGGGGCCGACGAGCAGTACTTC CASSDGTGADEQYF
14 TRBJ2-3 TRBV6-1 once TRBD1 TGTGCCACCAAGACAGGGGCGCGTCCAGATACGCAGTATTTT CATKTGARPDTQYF
14 TRBJ2-5 TRBV29-1 - TRBD2 TGCAGCGGAACCGGGACTAGCGGGGGAGAGACCCAGTACTTC CSGTGTSGGETQYF
14 TRBJ2-3 TRBV19 - - TGTGCCAGTACCGGGGGGCGCGGGGCAGATACGCAGTATTTT CASTGGRGADTQYF
15 TRBJ2-4 TRBV7-8 - - TGTGCCAGCAGCGCGGCAGGGCGGGCCAAAAACATTCAGTACTTC CASSAAGRAKNIQYF
14 TRBJ1-4 TRBV5-4 - - TGTGCCAGCAGCTTCGAAAGGGTGGGGGGAAAACTGTTTTTT CASSFERVGGKLFF
17 TRBJ2-2 TRBV19 - TRBD1 TGTGCCAGTAGTATTGGAGCGGGACAGGGCAACACCGGGGAGCTGTTTTTT CASSIGAGQGNTGELFF
14 TRBJ2-3 TRBV2 - TRBD2 TGTGCCAGCAGGGGCACAGCGGGGGGAGATACGCAGTATTTT CASRGTAGGDTQYF
14 TRBJ1-5 TRBV2 - - TGTGCCAGTACTAGGCTACAAGCCAATCAGCCCCAGCATTTT CASTRLQANQPQHF
14 TRBJ1-6 TRBV28 once - TGTGCCAGCAGTTTTAGGGGTAGAAATTCACCCCTCCACTTT CASSFRGRNSPLHF
15 TRBJ2-3 TRBV7-9 - TRBD1 TGTGCCAGCAGCTCACCCGACAGGGTTAGAGATACGCAGTATTTT CASSSPDRVRDTQYF
11 TRBJ2-1 TRBV6-6 many - TGTGCCAGCAGGATTAGCGGAGAGCAGTTCTTC CASRISGEQFF
16 TRBJ2-2 TRBV4-1 - - TGCGCCAGCAGCGACCTCCCCAGAGGATCCAGCGGGGAGCTGTTTTTT CASSDLPRGSSGELFF
14 TRBJ1-3 TRBV5-8 - - TGTGCCAGCCCGGCCGGGTTCTCTGGAAACACCATATATTTT CASPAGFSGNTIYF
15 TRBJ2-1 TRBV5-6 - TRBD2 TGTGCCAGCAGCTCGCGGGAGGGGGCATGGGATGAGCAGTTCTTC CASSSREGAWDEQFF
14 TRBJ1-1 TRBV28 few - TGTGCCAGCAGTTTGGTCAGCCGGGGCACTGAAGCTTTCTTT CASSLVSRGTEAFF
15 TRBJ2-5 TRBV28 - TRBD2 TGTGCCAGCAGTTTCCCTAGCGGGGGAGGAGAGACCCAGTACTTC CASSFPSGGGETQYF
16 TRBJ2-3 TRBV4-3 - TRBD2 TGCGCCAGCAGCCAGGAAGGACTAGTGGGGGGATATACGCAGTATTTT CASSQEGLVGGYTQYF
20 TRBJ2-1 TRBV5-5 - TRBD2 TGTGCCAGCAGCTTGGCCGGAGCTAGCGGGCTCACCAACTCCTACAATGAGCAGTTCTTC CASSLAGASGLTNSYNEQFF
19 TRBJ2-5 TRBV11-2 - TRBD2 TGTGCCAGCAGCTTAGTGGGAGGGCTAGCGGGGGTAAATTCGGAGACCCAGTACTTC CASSLVGGLAGVNSETQYF
15 TRBJ2-3 TRBV29-1 - TRBD2 TGCAGCGCCACCTGGACTAGCGGGGCGATAGATACGCAGTATTTT CSATWTSGAIDTQYF
16 TRBJ1-2 TRBV19 - TRBD1 TGTGCCAGTAGTTCCCTAACGGGACAGGGTTCGCGTGGCTACACCTTC CASSSLTGQGSRGYTF
13 TRBJ1-2 TRBV14 - - TGTGCCAGCAGCCAAAGGGGAGGCTATGGCTACACCTTC CASSQRGGYGYTF
16 TRBJ2-7 TRBV12-2 - - TGTGCAAGTCGCTTAGTCGGACAGGTGCTCTCCTACGAGCAGTACTTC CASRLVGQVLSYEQYF
18 TRBJ1-4 TRBV18 once - TGTGCCAGCTCACCATCTCGGCCAACTGCAACTAACCATGAAAAACTGTTTTTT CASSPSRPTATNHEKLFF
14 TRBJ1-4 TRBV6-1 few - TGTGCCACCGATCGTCCGGGAGGAGCCGAAAAACTGTTTTTT CATDRPGGAEKLFF
14 TRBJ2-3 TRBV5-4 - - TGTGCCAGCAGCTTGGAACAGGGAACAGATACGCAGTATTTT CASSLEQGTDTQYF
15 TRBJ2-2 TRBV4-3 - - TGCGCCAGCAGCCAAGATCTAGAGATCACCGGGGAGCTGTTTTTT CASSQDLEITGELFF
15 TRBJ1-2 TRBV6-6 - TRBD1 TGTGCCAGCAGCCCATGGACAGGGCGAGCATGGGGCTACACCTTC CASSPWTGRAWGYTF